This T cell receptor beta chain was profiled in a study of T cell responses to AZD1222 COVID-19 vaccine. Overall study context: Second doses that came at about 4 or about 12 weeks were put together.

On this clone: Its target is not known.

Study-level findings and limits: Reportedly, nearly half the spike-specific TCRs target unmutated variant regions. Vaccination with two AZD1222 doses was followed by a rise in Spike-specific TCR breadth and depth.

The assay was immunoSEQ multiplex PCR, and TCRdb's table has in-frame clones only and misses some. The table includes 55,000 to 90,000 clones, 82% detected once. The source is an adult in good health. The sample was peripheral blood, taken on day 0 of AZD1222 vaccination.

The CDR3 DNA reads TGTGCCAGCAGTTACCCTGGAGGTGGGGTGGACACCATATATTTT. As protein: CASSYPGGGVDTIYF. The chain employs TRBV6-5 and TRBJ1-3; unclear D gene. The CDR3 runs to 15 residues. Germline CDR1 is MNHEY and CDR2 is SVGAGI. Trimming left V 2 bases short and J 8 bases short, with 16 bases between.